The 6 T cell receptor beta chains below come from one sample, sequenced in a study of a mutant IDH1 vaccine in newly diagnosed glioma. Measured with immunoSEQ multiplex PCR; TCRdb has only the in-frame clones, and not every one. The data show tens of thousands of clones, with around four fifths seen just once and under 6% held by the top ten. Time point in this sample: baseline, week 1 (first vaccination visit). Stated treatment: pre-vaccination baseline after standard-of-care therapy. The specimen comprised peripheral blood mononuclear cells (PBMCs), sampled from a glioma patient treated with radiotherapy, temozolomide or both. Source of these receptors: a woman between 18 and 29 years old with glioma. Some clones in this sample may be carry-over from other donors' samples.

V gene TRBV2 combines with J gene TRBJ1-2, with TRBD1 as a possible D gene (5 bases). Germline-derived CDR1 and CDR2 are SNHLY and FYNNEI. The length of the CDR3 is 12 residues. V lost 6 bases to trimming and J lost 5 bases, with 10 bases between them. This chain's CDR3 is CASRATVYGYTF. In DNA, the CDR3 is TGTGCCAGCAGGGCGACAGTGTATGGCTACACCTTC.

The chain carries TRBV9 and TRBJ1-4, with 7 nucleotides matching TRBD1. V trimming: 2 bases; J trimming: 6 bases; junction bases outside the gene matches: 7. Per germline, CDR1 SGDLS and CDR2 YYNGEE. This CDR3 spans 15 amino acids. This CDR3 is CASSVRTGLYEKLFF. Written as DNA, the CDR3 is TGTGCCAGCAGCGTGAGGACAGGCCTTTATGAAAAACTGTTTTTT.

The rearrangement links TRBV4-1 to TRBJ1-2, with 9 bases identical to TRBD1. Germline CDR1 reads MGHRA; CDR2 reads YSYEKL. Trimming removed 5 bases from V and 3 bases from J; junction bases left unmatched: 16. The CDR3 length is 18 residues. Here the CDR3 DNA reads TGCGCCAGCAGCTTGAAGGGGGGACAGGGAGACGGCGACTATGGCTACACCTTC. It specifies CASSLKGGQGDGDYGYTF.

The V gene is TRBV6-4, the J gene TRBJ1-1, with D perhaps TRBD1 (6 bases). Looked up from germline, CDR1 is MRHNA and CDR2 is SNTAGT. The CDR3 length is 13 residues. The ends were cut back, 7 bases at V and 4 bases at J, with 13 bases in the middle. CDR3 protein: CASKPTGGTEAFF. DNA for the CDR3: TGTGCCAGCAAGCCGACAGGAGGCACTGAAGCTTTCTTT.

This rearrangement joins TRBV25-1 to TRBJ2-7; D gene ambiguous. The V gene's germline CDR1 is MGHDK and CDR2 SYGVNS. CDR3 size: 12 residues. Between the trimmed V and J ends, which lost 6 bases and 2 bases, there was a span of 8 bases. CDR3 DNA: TGTGCCAGCAGAACGGATACCTACGAGCAGTACTTC. Its translation is CASRTDTYEQYF.

The chain links TRBV5-1 to TRBJ2-4; D is uncertain. The CDR3 loop spans 13 amino acids. V lost 3 bases and J 2 bases, leaving 6 bases between the germline ends. Germline values: CDR1 SGHRS, CDR2 YFSETQ. CDR3 DNA sequence: TGCGCCAGCAGCTCTAACACCAAAAACATTCAGTACTTC. This codes for CASSSNTKNIQYF.